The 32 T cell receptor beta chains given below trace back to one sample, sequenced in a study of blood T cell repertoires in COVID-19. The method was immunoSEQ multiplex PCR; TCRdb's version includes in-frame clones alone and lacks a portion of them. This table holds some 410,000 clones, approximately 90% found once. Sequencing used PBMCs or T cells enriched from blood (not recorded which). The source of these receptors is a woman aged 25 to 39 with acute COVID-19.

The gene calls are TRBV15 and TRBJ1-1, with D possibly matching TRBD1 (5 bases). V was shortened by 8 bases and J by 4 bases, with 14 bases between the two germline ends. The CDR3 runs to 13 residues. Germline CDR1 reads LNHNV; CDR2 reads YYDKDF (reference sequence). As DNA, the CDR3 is TGTGCCACCGTACGCAAGGGGATCACTGAAGCTTTCTTT. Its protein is CATVRKGITEAFF. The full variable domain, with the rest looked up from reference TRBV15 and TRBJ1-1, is DAMVIQNPRYQVTQFGKPVTLSCSQTLNHNVMYWYQQKSSQAPKLLFHYYDKDFNNEADTPDNFQSRRPNTSFCFLDIRSPGLGDTAMYLCATVRKGITEAFFGQGTRLTVV.

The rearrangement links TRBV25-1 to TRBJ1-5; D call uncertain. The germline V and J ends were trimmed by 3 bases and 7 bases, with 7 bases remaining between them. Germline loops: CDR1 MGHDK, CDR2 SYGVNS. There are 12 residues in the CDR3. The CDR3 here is CASSDGKQPQHF. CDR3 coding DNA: TGTGCCAGCAGTGACGGGAAACAGCCCCAGCATTTT.

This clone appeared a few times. The CDR3 sequence: CASSPPGGSFYEQYF. For the CDR3, the DNA is TGTGCCAGTAGTCCCCCCGGGGGAAGTTTCTACGAGCAGTACTTC. The chain couples TRBV19 to TRBJ2-7, with a weak D call TRBD2 (6 bases). This CDR3 contains 15 residues. Germline V gene data show CDR1 as LNHDA and CDR2 as SQIVND (reference sequence). Deletions cut 5 bases from V and 3 bases from J, with 17 bases between. Full variable domain (outside the CDR3, taken from reference TRBV19 and TRBJ2-7): DGGITQSPKYLFRKEGQNVTLSCEQNLNHDAMYWYRQDPGQGLRLIYYSQIVNDFQKGDIAEGYSVSREKKESFPLTVTSAQKNPTAFYLCASSPPGGSFYEQYFGPGTRLTVT.

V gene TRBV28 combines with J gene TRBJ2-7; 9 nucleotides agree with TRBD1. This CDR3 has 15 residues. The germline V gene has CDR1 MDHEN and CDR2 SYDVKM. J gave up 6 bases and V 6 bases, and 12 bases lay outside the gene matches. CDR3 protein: CASSRRTGAMAEQYF. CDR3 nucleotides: TGTGCCAGCAGCCGACGGACAGGGGCGATGGCCGAGCAGTACTTC.

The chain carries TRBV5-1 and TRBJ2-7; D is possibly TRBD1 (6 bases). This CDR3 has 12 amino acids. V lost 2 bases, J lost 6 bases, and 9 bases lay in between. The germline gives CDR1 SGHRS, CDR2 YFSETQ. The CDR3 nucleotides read TGCGCCAGCAGCTTTCAAGGGGGCGAGCAGTACTTC. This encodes CASSFQGGEQYF.

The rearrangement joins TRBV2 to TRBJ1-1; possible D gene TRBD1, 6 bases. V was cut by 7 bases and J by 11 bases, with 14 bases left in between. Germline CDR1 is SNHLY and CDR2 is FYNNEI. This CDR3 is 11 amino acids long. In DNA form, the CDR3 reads TGTGCCAGCATCGGGGGGGCGCATGCTTTCTTT. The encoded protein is CASIGGAHAFF.

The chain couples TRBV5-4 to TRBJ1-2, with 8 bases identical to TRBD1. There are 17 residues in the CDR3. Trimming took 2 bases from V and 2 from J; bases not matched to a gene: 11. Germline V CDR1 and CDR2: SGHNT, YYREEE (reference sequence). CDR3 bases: TGTGCCAGCAGCTTAAGTCGAGACAGGGGTAGGAACTATGGCTACACCTTC. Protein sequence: CASSLSRDRGRNYGYTF.

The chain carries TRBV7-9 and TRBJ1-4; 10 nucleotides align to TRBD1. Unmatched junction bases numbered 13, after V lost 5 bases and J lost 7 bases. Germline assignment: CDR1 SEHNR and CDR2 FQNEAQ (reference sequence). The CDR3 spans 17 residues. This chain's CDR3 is CASSPTGTGERTEKLFF. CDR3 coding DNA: TGTGCCAGCAGCCCTACCGGGACAGGGGAAAGGACTGAAAAACTGTTTTTT.

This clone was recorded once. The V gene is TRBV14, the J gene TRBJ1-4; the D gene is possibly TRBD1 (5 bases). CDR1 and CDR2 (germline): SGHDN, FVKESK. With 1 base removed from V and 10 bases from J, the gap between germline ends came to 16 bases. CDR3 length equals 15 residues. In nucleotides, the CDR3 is TGTGCCAGCAGCCAAGGGACAAAAGTCGGCGGAAAACTGTTTTTT. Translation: CASSQGTKVGGKLFF.

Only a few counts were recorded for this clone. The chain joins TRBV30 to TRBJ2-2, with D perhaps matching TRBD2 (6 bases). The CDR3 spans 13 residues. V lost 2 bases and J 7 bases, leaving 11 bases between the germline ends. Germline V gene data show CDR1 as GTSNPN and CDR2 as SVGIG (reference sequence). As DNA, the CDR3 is TGTGCCTGGAGTTTTCGGCGGGGCGGGGAGCTGTTTTTT. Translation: CAWSFRRGGELFF.

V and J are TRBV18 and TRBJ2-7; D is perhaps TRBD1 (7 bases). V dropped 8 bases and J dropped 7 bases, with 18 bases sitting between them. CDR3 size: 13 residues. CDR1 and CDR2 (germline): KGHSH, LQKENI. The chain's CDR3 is CASGRDWDREQYF. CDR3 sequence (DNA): TGTGCCAGCGGCCGGGACTGGGACAGAGAGCAGTACTTC.

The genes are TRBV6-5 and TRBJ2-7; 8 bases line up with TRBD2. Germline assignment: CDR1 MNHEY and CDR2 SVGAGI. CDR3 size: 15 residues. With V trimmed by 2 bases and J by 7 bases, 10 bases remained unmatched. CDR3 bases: TGTGCCAGCAGTTACGGTGGTAGCGGGGCTGAAGAGCAGTACTTC. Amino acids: CASSYGGSGAEEQYF.

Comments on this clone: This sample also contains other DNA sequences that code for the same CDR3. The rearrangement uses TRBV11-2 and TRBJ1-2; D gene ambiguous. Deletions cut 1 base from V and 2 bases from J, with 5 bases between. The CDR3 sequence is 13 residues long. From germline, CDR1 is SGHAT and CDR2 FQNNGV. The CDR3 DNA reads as TGTGCCAGCAGCTTAGGCGGGAACTATGGCTACACCTTC. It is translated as CASSLGGNYGYTF.

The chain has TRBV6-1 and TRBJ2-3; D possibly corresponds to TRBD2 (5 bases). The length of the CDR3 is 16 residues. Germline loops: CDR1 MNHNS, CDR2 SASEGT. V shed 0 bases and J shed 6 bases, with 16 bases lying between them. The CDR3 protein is CASSEAVTPPGDTQYF. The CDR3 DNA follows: TGTGCCAGCAGTGAAGCGGTCACCCCCCCGGGGGATACGCAGTATTTT.

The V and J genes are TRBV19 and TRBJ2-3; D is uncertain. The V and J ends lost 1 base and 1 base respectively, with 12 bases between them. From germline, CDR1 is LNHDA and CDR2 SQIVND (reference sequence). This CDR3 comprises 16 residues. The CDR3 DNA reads TGTGCCAGTAGTATAGGAGGTACAATCGGCACAGATACGCAGTATTTT. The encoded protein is CASSIGGTIGTDTQYF.

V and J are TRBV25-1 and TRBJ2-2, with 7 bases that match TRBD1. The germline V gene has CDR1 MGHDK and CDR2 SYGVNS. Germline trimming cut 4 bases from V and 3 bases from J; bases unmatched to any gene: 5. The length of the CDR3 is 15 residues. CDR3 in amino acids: CASSGLTGDTGELFF. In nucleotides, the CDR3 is TGTGCCAGCAGTGGTCTAACAGGGGACACCGGGGAGCTGTTTTTT.

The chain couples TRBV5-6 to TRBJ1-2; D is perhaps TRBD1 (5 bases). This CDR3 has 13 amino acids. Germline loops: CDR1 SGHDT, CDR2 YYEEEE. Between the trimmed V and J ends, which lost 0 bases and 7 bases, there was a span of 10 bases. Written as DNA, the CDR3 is TGTGCCAGCAGCTTGGCTGGGGCTCTTGGCTACACCTTC. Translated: CASSLAGALGYTF.

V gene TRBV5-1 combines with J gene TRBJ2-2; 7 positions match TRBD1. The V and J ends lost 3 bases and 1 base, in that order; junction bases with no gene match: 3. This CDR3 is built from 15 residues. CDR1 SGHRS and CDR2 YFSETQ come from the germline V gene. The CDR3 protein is CASSSTGMNTGELFF. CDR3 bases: TGCGCCAGCAGCTCGACAGGGATGAACACCGGGGAGCTGTTTTTT. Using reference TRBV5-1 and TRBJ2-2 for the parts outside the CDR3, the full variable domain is KAGVTQTPRYLIKTRGQQVTLSCSPISGHRSVSWYQQTPGQGLQFLFEYFSETQRNKGNFPGRFSGRQFSNSRSEMNVSTLELGDSALYLCASSSTGMNTGELFFGEGSRLTVL.

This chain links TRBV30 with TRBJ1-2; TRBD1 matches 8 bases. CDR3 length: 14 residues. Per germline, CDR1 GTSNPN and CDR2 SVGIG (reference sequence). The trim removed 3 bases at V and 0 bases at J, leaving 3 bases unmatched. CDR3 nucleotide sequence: TGTGCCTGGAGGGGGACAGGTACTAACTATGGCTACACCTTC. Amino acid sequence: CAWRGTGTNYGYTF.

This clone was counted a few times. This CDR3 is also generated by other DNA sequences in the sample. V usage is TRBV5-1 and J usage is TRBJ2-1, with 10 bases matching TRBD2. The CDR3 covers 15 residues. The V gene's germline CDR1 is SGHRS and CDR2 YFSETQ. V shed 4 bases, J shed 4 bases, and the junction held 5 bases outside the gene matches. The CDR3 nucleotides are TGCGCCAGCAGCCCCTGGACTAGCGGTTACAATGAGCAGTTCTTC. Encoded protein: CASSPWTSGYNEQFF. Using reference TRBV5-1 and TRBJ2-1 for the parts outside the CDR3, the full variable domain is KAGVTQTPRYLIKTRGQQVTLSCSPISGHRSVSWYQQTPGQGLQFLFEYFSETQRNKGNFPGRFSGRQFSNSRSEMNVSTLELGDSALYLCASSPWTSGYNEQFFGPGTRLTVL.

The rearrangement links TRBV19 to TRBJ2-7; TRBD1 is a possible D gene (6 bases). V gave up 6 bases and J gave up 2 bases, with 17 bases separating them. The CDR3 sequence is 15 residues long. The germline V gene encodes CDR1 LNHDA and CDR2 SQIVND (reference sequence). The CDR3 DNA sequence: TGTGCCAGTAGGGGATACCCGGACAGACCCTACGAGCAGTACTTC. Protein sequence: CASRGYPDRPYEQYF.

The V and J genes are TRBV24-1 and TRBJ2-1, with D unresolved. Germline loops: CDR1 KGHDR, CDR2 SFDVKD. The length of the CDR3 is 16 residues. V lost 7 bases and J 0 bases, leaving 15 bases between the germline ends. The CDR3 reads CATSPPTVSSYNEQFF. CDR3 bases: TGTGCCACCAGCCCCCCCACAGTGAGCTCCTACAATGAGCAGTTCTTC.

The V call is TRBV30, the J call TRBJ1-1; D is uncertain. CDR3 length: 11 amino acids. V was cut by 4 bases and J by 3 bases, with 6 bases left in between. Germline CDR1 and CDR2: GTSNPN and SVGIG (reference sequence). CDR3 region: CAWKGDTEAFF. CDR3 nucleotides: TGTGCCTGGAAAGGAGACACTGAAGCTTTCTTT.

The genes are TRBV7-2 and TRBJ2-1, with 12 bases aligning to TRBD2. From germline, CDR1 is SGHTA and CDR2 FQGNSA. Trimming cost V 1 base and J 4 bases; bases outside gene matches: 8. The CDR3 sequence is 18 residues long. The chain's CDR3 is CASSLGRTSGAEYNEQFF. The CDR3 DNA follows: TGTGCCAGCAGCTTAGGGAGGACTAGCGGGGCGGAGTACAATGAGCAGTTCTTC.

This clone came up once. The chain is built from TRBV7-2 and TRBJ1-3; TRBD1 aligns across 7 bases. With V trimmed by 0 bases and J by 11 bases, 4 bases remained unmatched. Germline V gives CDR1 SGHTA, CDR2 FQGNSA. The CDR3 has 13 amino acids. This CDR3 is CASSLAQGVAIYF. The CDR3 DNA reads TGTGCCAGCAGCTTAGCGCAGGGGGTTGCCATATATTTT.

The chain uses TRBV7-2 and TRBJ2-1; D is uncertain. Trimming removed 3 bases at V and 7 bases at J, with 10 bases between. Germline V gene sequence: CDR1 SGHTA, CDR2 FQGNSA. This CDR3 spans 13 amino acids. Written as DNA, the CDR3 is TGTGCCAGCAGCTTTACCTTGAGGAATGAGCAGTTCTTC. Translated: CASSFTLRNEQFF.

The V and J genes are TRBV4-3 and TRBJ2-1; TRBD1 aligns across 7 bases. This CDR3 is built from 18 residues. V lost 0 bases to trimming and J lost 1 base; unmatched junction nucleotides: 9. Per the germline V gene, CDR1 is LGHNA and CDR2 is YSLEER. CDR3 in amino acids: CASSQDSGAGGSYNEQFF. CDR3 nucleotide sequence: TGCGCCAGCAGCCAAGATTCTGGGGCAGGGGGTTCCTACAATGAGCAGTTCTTC.

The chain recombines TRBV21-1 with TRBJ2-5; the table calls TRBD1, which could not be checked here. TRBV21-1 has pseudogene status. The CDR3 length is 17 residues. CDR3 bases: TGTGCCAGCAGCAAAGGGACCCAGGACGGCAGGGGAGAGACCCAGTACTTC. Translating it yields CASSKGTQDGRGETQYF.

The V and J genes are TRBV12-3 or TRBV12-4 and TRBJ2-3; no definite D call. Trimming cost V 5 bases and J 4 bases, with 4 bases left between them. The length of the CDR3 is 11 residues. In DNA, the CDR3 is TGTGCCAGCAGTCCAGCAGATACGCAGTATTTT. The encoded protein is CASSPADTQYF.

The CDR3 region has the DNA TGTGCCAGCAGCAAAGCGAGGTCCAAGCGAGGAAACACCATATATTTT. Its protein product is CASSKARSKRGNTIYF. The genes are TRBV21-1 and TRBJ1-3. TRBV21-1 is a pseudogene. The CDR3 runs 16 residues.

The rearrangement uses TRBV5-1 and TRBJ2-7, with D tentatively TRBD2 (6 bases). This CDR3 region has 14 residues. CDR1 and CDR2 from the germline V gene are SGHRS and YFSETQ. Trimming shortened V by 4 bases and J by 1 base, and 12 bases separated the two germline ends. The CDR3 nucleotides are TGCGCCAGCAGCCAAGGGACTGGGTCCTACGAGCAGTACTTC. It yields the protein CASSQGTGSYEQYF.

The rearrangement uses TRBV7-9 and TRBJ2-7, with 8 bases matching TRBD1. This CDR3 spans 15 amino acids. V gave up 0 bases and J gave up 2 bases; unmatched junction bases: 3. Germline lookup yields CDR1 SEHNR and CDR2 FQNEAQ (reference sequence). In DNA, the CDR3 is TGTGCCAGCAGCTTAGCCGGGACAGGAACCTACGAGCAGTACTTC. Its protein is CASSLAGTGTYEQYF.